A single T cell receptor (beta chain) is shown here with its context. The data belong to a study of blood T cell repertoires in COVID-19. As processed by the authors: Amplified reference gene primers provided the basis for estimating nucleated cell counts. The method was immunoSEQ multiplex PCR; TCRdb's version includes in-frame clones alone and lacks a portion of them. V and J calls and clone size are as listed in that table; D and trimming were resolved from the DNA. The sample shows around 250,000 clones, about 88% of them seen only once. Germline V gene data show CDR1 as MDHEN and CDR2 as SYDVKM. The CDR3 extends over 13 amino acids. Trimming removed 4 bases at V and 4 bases at J, with 8 bases between.

What was sequenced was PBMCs or T cells enriched from blood (not recorded which). The chain recombines TRBV28 with TRBJ1-3; D not resolved. The origin of this receptor is a woman between 50 and 59 years old who had been exposed to COVID-19. The CDR3 nucleotides read TGTGCCAGCAGTTCGGGAGTCGGAAACACCATATATTTT. Its translation: CASSSGVGNTIYF.